The rows below give T cell receptor beta chains drawn from one sample of a study of control samples from healthy donors and cancer patients. Using immunoSEQ multiplex PCR, the repertoire was profiled, and TCRdb retains in-frame clones only, with some absent. The data show over 85,000 clones, roughly 90% seen once. The sample was PBMCs. The receptor set was obtained from a woman aged 60-75 years with lung cancer. CDR3s include the opening cysteine and the closing phenylalanine or tryptophan. Each record gives: clone size, J gene, V gene, CDR3 protein. Rows give clone size only sometimes, using once, few, many, or a class for an expanded clone.

NA | TRBJ2-3 | TRBV7-9 | CASSVQKLGGYTQYF
NA | TRBJ2-4 | TRBV2 | CASTLVGAKNIQYF
NA | TRBJ2-1 | TRBV29-1 | CSVGGLAGRDSYNEQFF
NA | TRBJ1-5 | TRBV30 | CAWRRPGDQPQHF
NA | TRBJ1-5 | TRBV3-1/TRBV3-2 | CASSQSSGANQPQHF
NA | TRBJ2-2 | TRBV7-3 | CASSFFPSPNTGELFF
NA | TRBJ1-2 | TRBV12-3/TRBV12-4 | CASSPVSHYGYTF
NA | TRBJ2-3 | TRBV7-3 | CASSLRLAGDGTDTQYF
NA | TRBJ1-1 | TRBV12-3/TRBV12-4 | CASSQEALEAFF
NA | TRBJ1-1 | TRBV5-4 | CASSKTQSEAFF
NA | TRBJ2-7 | TRBV7-9 | CASSLPGSRAGEQYF
NA | TRBJ1-1 | TRBV4-3 | CASSPPGRETEAFF
NA | TRBJ2-5 | TRBV19 | CASSPVSAVRQETQYF
NA | TRBJ2-1 | TRBV29-1 | CSVETSGNEQFF
NA | TRBJ2-5 | TRBV4-1 | CASSQDRGQSFQETQYF
NA | TRBJ1-1 | TRBV29-1 | CSVEEGSPRRAMNTEAFF
NA | TRBJ2-3 | TRBV5-1 | CASSLKTGLDTQYF
once | TRBJ2-3 | TRBV24-1 | CATSDSRTPWATDTQYF
once | TRBJ1-3 | TRBV5-1 | CASSPRTGVMNTIYF
NA | TRBJ1-4 | TRBV7-9 | CASSFGGGGNEKLFF
NA | TRBJ2-5 | TRBV19 | CASSISFRVVETQYF
NA | TRBJ2-3 | TRBV25-1 | CASSPGVAGVTDTQYF
few | TRBJ1-4 | TRBV30 | CAWSDSPPGEKLFF
NA | TRBJ2-7 | TRBV12-3/TRBV12-4 | CASSPQRGQYF
NA | TRBJ2-7 | TRBV29-1 | CRRTGRVYEQYF
NA | TRBJ2-7 | TRBV7-2 | CASKTGNTYEQYF
NA | TRBJ2-7 | TRBV19 | CASTDNGVAHEQYF
NA | TRBJ2-6 | TRBV18 | CASSSGQQFSGANVLTF
NA | TRBJ1-5 | TRBV19 | CASSTTGQGADQPQHF
NA | TRBJ2-2 | TRBV3-1/TRBV3-2 | CASSQAGTGASRELFF
NA | TRBJ1-2 | TRBV5-1 | CASSLSGNYGYTF
NA | TRBJ2-7 | TRBV5-1 | CASSYGTPYEQYF
NA | TRBJ2-2 | TRBV9 | CASSVGAGHGANTGELFF
NA | TRBJ1-1 | TRBV11-2 | CASSFAGNEAFF
once | TRBJ2-7 | TRBV5-4 | CASSWAGSSYEQYF
NA | TRBJ2-7 | TRBV29-1 | CSVEVPSLSSYEQYF
NA | TRBJ2-1 | TRBV30 | CAWSVFREGYNEQFF
NA | TRBJ2-5 | TRBV7-2 | CASSLISGAQETQYF
once | TRBJ2-7 | TRBV6-6 | CASSGSGGTRVNVEVYEQYF
once | TRBJ1-5 | TRBV6-6 | CASSYLAGNQPQHF
NA | TRBJ1-6 | TRBV7-2 | CASRPTGPNSPLHF
NA | TRBJ2-7 | TRBV1 | CTSSQYLDLYEQYF
NA | TRBJ2-5 | TRBV5-1 | CASSRTARANQETQYF
NA | TRBJ2-1 | TRBV2 | CASSYAELTGHEQFF
NA | TRBJ1-2 | TRBV19 | CATFNPGQGDLSGYTF
NA | TRBJ2-7 | TRBV5-1 | CASSFTGGSYEQYF
once | TRBJ2-5 | TRBV6-2/TRBV6-3 | CASSYSGTGAQETQYF
NA | TRBJ1-1 | TRBV5-1 | CASSLDGTEAFF
NA | TRBJ2-3 | TRBV30 | CALSPGTGGTTDTQYF
NA | TRBJ2-1 | TRBV27 | CASSLSLAGYNEQFF
NA | TRBJ2-1 | TRBV9 | CASSAQGSSYNEQFF
few | TRBJ2-5 | TRBV6-1 | CASSEIIGAELRETQYF
once | TRBJ1-2 | TRBV20-1 | CSASRGNYGYTF